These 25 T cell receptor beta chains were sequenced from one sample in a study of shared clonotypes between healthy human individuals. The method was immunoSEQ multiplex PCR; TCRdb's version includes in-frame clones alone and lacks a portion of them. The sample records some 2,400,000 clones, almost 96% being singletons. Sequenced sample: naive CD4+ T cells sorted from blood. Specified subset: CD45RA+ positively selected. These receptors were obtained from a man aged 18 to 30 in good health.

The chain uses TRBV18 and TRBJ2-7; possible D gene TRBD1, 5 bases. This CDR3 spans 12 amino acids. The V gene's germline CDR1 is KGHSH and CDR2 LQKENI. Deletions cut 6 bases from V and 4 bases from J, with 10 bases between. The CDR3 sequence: CASSSGWYEQYF. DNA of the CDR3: TGTGCCAGCTCTTCAGGGTGGTACGAGCAGTACTTC.

CDR3 sequence reads: CASSPGTSGSQETQYF. The CDR3 region has the DNA TGTGCCAGCAGTCCCGGGACTAGCGGGTCCCAAGAGACCCAGTACTTC. The J gene is TRBJ2-5, the V gene TRBV27, with 12 nucleotides matching TRBD2. From germline, CDR1 is MNHEY and CDR2 SMNVEV (reference sequence). J was trimmed by 1 base and V by 5 bases; bases with no gene match: 5. This CDR3 is 16 amino acids long.

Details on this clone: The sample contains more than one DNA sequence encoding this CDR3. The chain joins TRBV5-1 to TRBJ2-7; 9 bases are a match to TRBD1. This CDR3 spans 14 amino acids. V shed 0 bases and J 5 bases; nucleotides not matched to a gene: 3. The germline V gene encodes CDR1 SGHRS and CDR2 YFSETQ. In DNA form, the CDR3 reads TGCGCCAGCAGCTTGGGGACAGGGGTCGACGAGCAGTACTTC. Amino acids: CASSLGTGVDEQYF.

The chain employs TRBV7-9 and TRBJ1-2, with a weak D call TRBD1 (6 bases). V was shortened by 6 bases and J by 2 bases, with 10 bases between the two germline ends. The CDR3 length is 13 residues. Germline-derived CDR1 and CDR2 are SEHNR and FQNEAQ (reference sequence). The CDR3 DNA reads TGTGCCAGCAGATCTGACAGGAACTATGGCTACACCTTC. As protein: CASRSDRNYGYTF.

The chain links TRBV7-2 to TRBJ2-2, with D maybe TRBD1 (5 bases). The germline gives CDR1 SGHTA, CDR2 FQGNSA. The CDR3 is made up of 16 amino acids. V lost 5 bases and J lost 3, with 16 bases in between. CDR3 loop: CASSPITDIYTGELFF. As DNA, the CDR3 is TGTGCCAGCAGCCCCATTACGGACATCTACACCGGGGAGCTGTTTTTT.

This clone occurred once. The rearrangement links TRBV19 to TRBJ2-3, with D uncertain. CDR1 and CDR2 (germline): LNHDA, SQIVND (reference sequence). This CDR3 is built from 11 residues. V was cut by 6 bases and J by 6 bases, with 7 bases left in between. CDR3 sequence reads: CASRETDTQYF. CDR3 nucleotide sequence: TGTGCCAGTAGGGAGACGGATACGCAGTATTTT. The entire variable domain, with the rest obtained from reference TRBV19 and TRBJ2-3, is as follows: DGGITQSPKYLFRKEGQNVTLSCEQNLNHDAMYWYRQDPGQGLRLIYYSQIVNDFQKGDIAEGYSVSREKKESFPLTVTSAQKNPTAFYLCASRETDTQYFGPGTRLTVL.

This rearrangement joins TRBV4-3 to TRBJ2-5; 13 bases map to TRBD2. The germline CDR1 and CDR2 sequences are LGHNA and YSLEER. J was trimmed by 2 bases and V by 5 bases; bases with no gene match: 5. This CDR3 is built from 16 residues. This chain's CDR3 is CASSSRTSGGQETQYF. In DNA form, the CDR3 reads TGCGCCAGCAGCTCTCGGACTAGCGGGGGACAAGAGACCCAGTACTTC.

The CDR3 loop reads CASSQGSRSNTGELFF. DNA for the CDR3: TGTGCCAGCAGCCAGGGTTCTAGGTCGAACACCGGGGAGCTGTTTTTT. The chain links TRBV5-4 to TRBJ2-2; D possibly corresponds to TRBD1 (5 bases). Trimming took 4 bases from V and 0 from J, leaving 13 bases between them. Germline CDR1 is SGHNT and CDR2 is YYREEE (reference sequence). The CDR3 consists of 16 residues.

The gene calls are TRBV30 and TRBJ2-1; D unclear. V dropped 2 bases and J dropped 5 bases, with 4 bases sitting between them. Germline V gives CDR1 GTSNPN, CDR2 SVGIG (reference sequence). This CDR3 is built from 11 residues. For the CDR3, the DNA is TGTGCCTGGAGTAAAAACAATGAGCAGTTCTTC. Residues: CAWSKNNEQFF. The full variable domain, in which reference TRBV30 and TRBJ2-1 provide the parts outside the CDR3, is SQTIHQWPATLVQPVGSPLSLECTVEGTSNPNLYWYRQAAGRGLQLLFYSVGIGQISSEVPQNLSASRPQDRQFILSSKKLLLSDSGFYLCAWSKNNEQFFGPGTRLTVL.

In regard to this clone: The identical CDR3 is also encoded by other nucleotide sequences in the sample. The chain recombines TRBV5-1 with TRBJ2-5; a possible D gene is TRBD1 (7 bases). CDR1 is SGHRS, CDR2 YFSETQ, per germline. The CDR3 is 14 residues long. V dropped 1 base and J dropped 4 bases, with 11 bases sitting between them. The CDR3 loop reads CASSLSQGGETQYF. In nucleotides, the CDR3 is TGCGCCAGCAGCTTGAGTCAGGGGGGAGAGACCCAGTACTTC.

CDR3 amino acids: CASSKVAGPGNEQFF. CDR3 bases: TGTGCCAGCTCAAAGGTCGCAGGGCCTGGCAATGAGCAGTTCTTC. V usage is TRBV18 and J usage is TRBJ2-1; tentatively, D is TRBD1 (5 bases). CDR3 length equals 15 residues. With 5 bases removed from V and 6 bases from J, the gap between germline ends came to 17 bases. The germline V gene encodes CDR1 KGHSH and CDR2 LQKENI.

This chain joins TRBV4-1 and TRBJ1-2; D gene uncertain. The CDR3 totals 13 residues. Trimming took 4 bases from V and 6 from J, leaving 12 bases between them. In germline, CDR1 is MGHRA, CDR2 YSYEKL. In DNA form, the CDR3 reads TGCGCCAGCAGCCCTTGGGCGGGCCATGGCTACACCTTC. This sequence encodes CASSPWAGHGYTF.

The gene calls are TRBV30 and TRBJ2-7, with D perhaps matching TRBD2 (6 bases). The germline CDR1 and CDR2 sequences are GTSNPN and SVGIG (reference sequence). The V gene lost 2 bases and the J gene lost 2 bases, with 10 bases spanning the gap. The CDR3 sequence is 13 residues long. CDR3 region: CAWSPGVTYEQYF. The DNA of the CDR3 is TGTGCCTGGAGTCCGGGGGTGACCTACGAGCAGTACTTC. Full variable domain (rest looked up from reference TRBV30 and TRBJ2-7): SQTIHQWPATLVQPVGSPLSLECTVEGTSNPNLYWYRQAAGRGLQLLFYSVGIGQISSEVPQNLSASRPQDRQFILSSKKLLLSDSGFYLCAWSPGVTYEQYFGPGTRLTVT.

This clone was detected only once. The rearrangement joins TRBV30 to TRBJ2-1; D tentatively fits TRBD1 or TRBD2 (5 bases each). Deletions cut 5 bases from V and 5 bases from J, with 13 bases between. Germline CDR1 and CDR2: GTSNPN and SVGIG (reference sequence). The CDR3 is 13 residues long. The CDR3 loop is CAWSGLGHNEQFF. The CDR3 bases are TGTGCCTGGTCTGGACTGGGGCACAATGAGCAGTTCTTC.

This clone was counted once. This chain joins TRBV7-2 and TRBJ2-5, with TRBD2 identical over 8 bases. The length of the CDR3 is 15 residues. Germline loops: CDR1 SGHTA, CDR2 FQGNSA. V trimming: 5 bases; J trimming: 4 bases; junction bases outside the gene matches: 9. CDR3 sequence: CASSIVAGLGETQYF. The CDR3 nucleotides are TGTGCCAGCAGCATTGTAGCGGGGCTGGGAGAGACCCAGTACTTC.

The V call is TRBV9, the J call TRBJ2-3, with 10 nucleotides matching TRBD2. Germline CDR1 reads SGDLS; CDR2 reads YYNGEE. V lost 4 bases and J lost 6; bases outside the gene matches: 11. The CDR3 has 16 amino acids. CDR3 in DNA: TGTGCCAGCAGCCCATTTTTAGCGGGGGGAAGGGATACGCAGTATTTT. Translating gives CASSPFLAGGRDTQYF.

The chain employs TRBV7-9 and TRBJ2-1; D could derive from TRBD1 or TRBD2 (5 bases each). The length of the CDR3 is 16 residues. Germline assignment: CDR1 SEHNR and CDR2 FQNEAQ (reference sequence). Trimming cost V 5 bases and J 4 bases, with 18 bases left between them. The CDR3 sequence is CASSPRGLPPYNEQFF. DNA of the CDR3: TGTGCCAGCAGCCCTCGGGGCCTACCTCCTTACAATGAGCAGTTCTTC.

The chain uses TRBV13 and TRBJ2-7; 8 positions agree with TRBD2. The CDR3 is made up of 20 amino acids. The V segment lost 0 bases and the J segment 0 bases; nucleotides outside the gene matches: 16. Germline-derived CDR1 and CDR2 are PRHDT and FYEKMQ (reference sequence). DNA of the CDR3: TGTGCCAGCAGCTTAGGAGGTTTCGGTAGCGGGAAACGGGACTCCTACGAGCAGTACTTC. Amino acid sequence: CASSLGGFGSGKRDSYEQYF.

CDR3 DNA sequence: TGTGCCAGCAGCCAGAAGGGGGGCGACCTAGCCAAAAACATTCAGTACTTC. Residues: CASSQKGGDLAKNIQYF. This chain uses TRBV9 with TRBJ2-4; the D call may be TRBD1 or TRBD2 (6 bases each). CDR3 size: 17 residues. Trimming cost V 4 bases and J 0 bases, with 17 bases left between them. CDR1 SGDLS and CDR2 YYNGEE come from the germline V gene.

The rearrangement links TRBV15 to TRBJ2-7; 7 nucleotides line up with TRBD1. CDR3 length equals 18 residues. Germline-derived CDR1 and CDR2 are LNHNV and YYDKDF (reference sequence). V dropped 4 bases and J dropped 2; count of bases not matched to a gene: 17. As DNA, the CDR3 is TGTGCCACCAGCATCGGGGACAGATCTACTACTCTCGCCTACGAGCAGTACTTC. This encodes CATSIGDRSTTLAYEQYF.

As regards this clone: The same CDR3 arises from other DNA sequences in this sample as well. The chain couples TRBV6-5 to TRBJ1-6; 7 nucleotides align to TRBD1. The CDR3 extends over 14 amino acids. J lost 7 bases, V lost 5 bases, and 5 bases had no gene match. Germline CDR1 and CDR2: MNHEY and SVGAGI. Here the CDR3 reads CASSRTGDNSPLHF. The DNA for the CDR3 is TGTGCCAGCAGTCGAACAGGGGACAATTCACCCCTCCACTTT.

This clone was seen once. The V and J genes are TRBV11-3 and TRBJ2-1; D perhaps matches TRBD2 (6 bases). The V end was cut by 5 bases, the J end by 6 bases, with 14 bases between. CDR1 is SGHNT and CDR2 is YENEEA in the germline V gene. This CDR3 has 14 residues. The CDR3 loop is CASSHGAGINEQFF. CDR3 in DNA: TGTGCCAGCAGCCACGGCGCGGGGATCAATGAGCAGTTCTTC.

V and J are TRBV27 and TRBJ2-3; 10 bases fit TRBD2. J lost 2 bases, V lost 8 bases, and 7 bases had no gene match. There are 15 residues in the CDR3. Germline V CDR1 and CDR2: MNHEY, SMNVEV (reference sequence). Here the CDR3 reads CASGRAGGITDTQYF. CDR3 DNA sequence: TGTGCCAGCGGGAGAGCGGGGGGGATCACAGATACGCAGTATTTT.

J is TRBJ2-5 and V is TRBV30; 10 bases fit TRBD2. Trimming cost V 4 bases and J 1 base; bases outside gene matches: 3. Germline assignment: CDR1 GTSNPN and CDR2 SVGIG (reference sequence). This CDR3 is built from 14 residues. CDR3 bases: TGTGCCTGGACTCGGACTAGCGGCCAAGAGACCCAGTACTTC. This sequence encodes CAWTRTSGQETQYF.

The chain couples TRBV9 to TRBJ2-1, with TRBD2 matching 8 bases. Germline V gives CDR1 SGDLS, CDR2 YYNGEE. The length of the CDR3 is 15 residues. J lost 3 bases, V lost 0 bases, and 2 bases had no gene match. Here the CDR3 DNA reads TGTGCCAGCAGCGTAGCGGGGGGGATCTACAATGAGCAGTTCTTC. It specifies CASSVAGGIYNEQFF.